This section outlines one T cell receptor (beta chain) sequence together with its context. The target of this receptor is not known. No clone much larger than this one lies a single base away; base qualities are absent. The TCR beta CDR3 regions were amplified from the RNA transcripts. The first round of RT-PCR for the TCR CDR3 was performed with the HTBI primer set and the Qiagen OneStep RT-PCR kit. A second multiplex PCR round built the libraries, followed by size selection and purification. Paired-end sequencing of the libraries was performed with 100 bp reads on an Illumina HiSeq2000. Per the original workflow: SOAPnuke was used to process the raw data, removing reads that contained adapters or uncalled bases, had a mean Phred below 15, or lacked an exact match to the constant primer or identifier. COPE v1.2.5 was used to merge the high-quality paired reads, and each unique nucleotide sequence was defined as a clonotype. Clonotypes were aligned to IMGT TRBV, TRBD and TRBJ reference segments using MiTCR v1.1. The analysis was restricted to V-J combinations with a frequency above 0.0001, which together covered about 99% of the repertoires. The TCS score was defined as the ratio of F50 (clonal expansion) to E x V (chaos), calculated using BLOSUM62-based TCRdist between CDR3 peptides within each V-J. Welch's t-statistics and random forest reduced 500 to 550 V-J features to 13, which were used in a naive Bayes classifier (R e1071). TCRdb's own reprocessing of the public reads used fastp at Q25 and MiXCR and kept productive beta chains. One record per CDR3 amino acid sequence lists the most common genes and DNA. Here the V and J calls rest on TCRdb's processing, not on the authors' analysis. In this sample the table shows about 690,000 distinct CDR3 sequences, around 15% of which occur a single time. Together, the top ten hold 15% of the sample.

The data are from a study of T cells in Graves' hyperthyroidism and ophthalmopathy (dated by TCRdb to between 2019 and 2020). With respect to the entire study: Peripheral blood samples were taken at initial diagnosis, before any treatment was given. To identify TCR V-J signatures that set the groups apart, the researchers used a discovery cohort of 100 patients, made up of roughly 40 with Graves' ophthalmopathy and 57 with stable Graves' hyperthyroidism. Prospective prediction of ophthalmopathy was tested in an independent validation cohort consisting of 18 to 20 hyperthyroidism patients and around 16 patients who later progressed to ophthalmopathy. The 100 discovery patients were randomly divided into training and test sets at a 7:3 ratio. Thyroid tissue and blood T-cell repertoires from about 6 Graves' hyperthyroidism patients were also compared in the study. After blood sampling, hyperthyroidism patients were treated with methimazole at a starting dose of 30 mg daily, and ophthalmopathy patients were treated with high-dose intravenous methylprednisolone. The paper reports TCR Vbeta CDR3 sequencing of over 120 peripheral blood samples: around 45 ophthalmopathy, 70 to 85 hyperthyroidism and around 17 progressor patients. What the research found in general, with its limitations: In validation, progression to ophthalmopathy was predicted by the model with nearly 71% sensitivity and just over 72% specificity, a median of approximately 7.1 months before onset. Most expanded thyroid clonotypes (frequency above 0.001) were also found in blood, which suggests that blood repertoires may mirror thyroid immune responses. A model built on a 13 V-J signature distinguished ophthalmopathy from stable hyperthyroidism, reaching 85% to 90% sensitivity and about 81% specificity in cross-validation and 80%/75% in testing. No statistical method was used to fix the sample size in advance, and group allocation was not hidden from the investigators.

V lost 0 bases and J lost 4 bases, and the count of bases not matched to a germline gene is 5. CDR1 and CDR2 were assigned from the germline V gene as SGHTA and FQGTGA. The CDR3 contains 16 residues, cysteine and phenylalanine counted. The read is trimmed to its CDR3 DNA, 48 bases read in frame from base 1. Graves' hyperthyroidism was defined as stable when no progression to ophthalmopathy occurred over 18 months of follow-up. The hyperthyroidism patients were between 18 and 65 years old and newly diagnosed, with a disease duration of less than 2 months. Patients with uncontrolled infections, other autoimmune diseases, pregnancy or lactation were excluded. Diagnoses were established on the basis of clinical symptoms, serum thyroxine and TRAb, thyroid ultrasound, and orbital computed tomography. PBMCs were separated from 10 ml of fresh peripheral blood using Ficoll-Paque density gradient centrifugation. Total RNA was extracted with Trizol reagent, and quality was checked on an Agilent 2100 Bioanalyzer.

The sequenced sample was blood. This chain is built from TRBV7-3 and TRBJ2-2; the central 7 bases match TRBD2. The sequence was collected from a man aged 45-65 years with Graves' hyperthyroidism. CDR3 loop: CASSLTAGKGTGELFF. The sequence in DNA is TGTGCCAGCAGCTTAACAGCGGGGAAGGGCACCGGGGAGCTGTTTTTT. The entire variable domain, with the stretches around the CDR3 drawn from the reference TRBV7-3 and TRBJ2-2 proteins, is GAGVSQTPSNKVTEKGKYVELRCDPISGHTALYWYRQSLGQGPEFLIYFQGTGAADDSGLPNDRFFAVRPEGSVSTLKIQRTERGDSAVYLCASSLTAGKGTGELFFGEGSRLTVL.